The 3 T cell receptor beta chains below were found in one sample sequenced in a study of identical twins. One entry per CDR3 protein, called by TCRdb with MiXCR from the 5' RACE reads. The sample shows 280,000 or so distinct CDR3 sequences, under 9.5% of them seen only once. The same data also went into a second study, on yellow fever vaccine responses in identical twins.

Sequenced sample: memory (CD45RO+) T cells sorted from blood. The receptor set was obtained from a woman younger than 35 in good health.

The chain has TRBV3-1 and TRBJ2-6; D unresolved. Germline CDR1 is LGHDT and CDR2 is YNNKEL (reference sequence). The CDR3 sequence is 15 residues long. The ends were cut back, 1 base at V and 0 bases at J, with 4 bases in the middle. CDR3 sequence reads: CASSQGPSGANVLTF. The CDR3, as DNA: TGTGCCAGCAGCCAAGGGCCCTCTGGGGCCAACGTCCTGACTTTC.

The CDR3 sequence is CSARDIGSTEAFF. The CDR3 DNA reads TGCAGCGCCAGGGACATCGGTAGCACTGAAGCTTTCTTT. The chain carries TRBV29-1 and TRBJ1-1; possible D gene TRBD1, 6 bases. Trimming shortened V by 7 bases and J by 4 bases, and 16 bases separated the two germline ends. Germline CDR1 reads SQVTM; CDR2 reads ANQGSEA. CDR3 size: 13 residues.

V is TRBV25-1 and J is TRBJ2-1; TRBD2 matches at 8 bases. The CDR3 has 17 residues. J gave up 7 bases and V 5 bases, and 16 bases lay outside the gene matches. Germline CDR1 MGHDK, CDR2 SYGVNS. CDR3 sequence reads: CASSQTRTSLARNEQFF. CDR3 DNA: TGTGCCAGCAGTCAAACCCGGACTAGCTTGGCGCGTAATGAGCAGTTCTTC.